The clone carrying this T cell receptor (beta chain) was picked up a small number of times. A second roughly 6 to 11 cycle PCR used barcoded and J-beta primers. TCRdb redid the calling of the 5' RACE reads with MiXCR, one entry per CDR3 protein. The sample records 650,000 to 800,000 distinct CDR3 sequences, approximately 48% being singletons. The CDR3 totals 15 residues. Trimming removed 0 bases from V and 1 base from J, with 8 bases in between. Germline V gene sequence: CDR1 SGDLS, CDR2 YYNGEE. The data were obtained in a study of blood T cells in healthy people across ages. Sequenced material: blood. The chain carries TRBV9 and TRBJ2-1; the D gene is possibly TRBD2 (6 bases). This clonotype was obtained from a man between 60 and 75 years old in good health. CDR3 amino acids: CASSVEGLSYNEQFF. CDR3 coding DNA: TGTGCCAGCAGCGTAGAGGGACTGTCCTACAATGAGCAGTTCTTC.